The clone carrying this TCR beta chain was picked up many times. Its antigen is currently unknown. These data are taken from a study of CD8 T cells in ankylosing spondylitis. Study conclusions and caveats: A motif of 7 to 9 highly homologous TCR beta variants was seen as apparently characteristic of ankylosing spondylitis blood.

The germline V and J ends were trimmed by 1 base and 1 base, with 9 bases remaining between them. The CDR3 covers 14 residues. CDR1 and CDR2 (germline): DFQATT, SNEGSKA (reference sequence). Construction of TCR beta libraries was performed using quantitative 5'-RACE with molecular barcodes. From the 5' RACE reads, TCRdb called clonotypes with MiXCR, one entry per CDR3 protein. The table has 300,000 to 400,000 distinct CDR3 sequences, 11% seen once. The sequence derives from a female donor with ankylosing spondylitis or in good health (not recorded which). V is TRBV20-1 and J is TRBJ2-3, with D maybe TRBD2 (5 bases). The specimen was blood, either unsorted or a sorted T cell fraction (not recorded which). CDR3 loop: CSARGGWGTDTQYF. DNA of the CDR3: TGCAGTGCTAGAGGAGGGTGGGGCACAGATACGCAGTATTTT.